Described below is a single TCR beta chain sequence and its context. Its target is not known. The data stem from a study of identical twins. Study-wide results and limits: Invariant MAIT and iNKT cells could partly confound zero-insertion analyses.

MiXCR was run by TCRdb on the 5' RACE reads, yielding one entry per CDR3 protein. Altogether some 500,000 distinct CDR3 sequences are present, roughly a fifth being singletons, with the ten largest covering about 0.91%. The length of the CDR3 is 14 residues. V shed 6 bases, J shed 6 bases, and the junction held 8 bases outside the gene matches. CDR1 MNHEY and CDR2 SVGAGI come from the germline V gene. These same data were also listed under a study on T cells expressing NK-cell markers.

This chain connects TRBV6-5 to TRBJ1-1; 9 bases align to TRBD1. This sequence originates from a woman aged 18-29 years in good health. The sequencing sample was made of CD4+ T cells sorted from blood. This CDR3 is CASRTGTGWAEAFF. The CDR3 DNA sequence: TGTGCCAGCAGGACCGGGACAGGGTGGGCTGAAGCTTTCTTT.